Listed below are T cell receptor beta chains from one sample, sequenced in a study of CD8 T cells in Susac syndrome. TCRdb used MiXCR to reprocess the immunoSEQ multiplex PCR reads, holding one entry per CDR3 protein. The table lists 71,000 or so distinct CDR3 sequences, 96% of them singletons. The sample comprised CD4+ T cells from PBMCs. The receptor set was obtained from a human donor with multiple sclerosis. CDR3s include the opening cysteine and the closing phenylalanine or tryptophan. The D gene is left open where the match is weak. Clone size is given for some rows only: seen once, a few or many times, or a class if the clone is expanded.

CDR3aa	CDR3nt	abundance	j_gene	d_gene	v_gene
CASSLGPADQETQYF	TGTGCCAGCAGCTTGGGTCCGGCAGATCAAGAGACCCAGTACTTC	-	TRBJ2-5	-	TRBV5-4
CASSPRAGRNEQFF	TGTGCCAGCAGCCCACGAGCGGGCCGGAATGAGCAGTTCTTC	-	TRBJ2-1	-	TRBV11-2
CASSLGGAQDTQYF	TGCGCCAGCAGCTTGGGAGGGGCGCAAGATACGCAGTATTTT	-	TRBJ2-3	-	TRBV5-1
CASSSIGAGELFF	TGTGCCAGCAGCTCTATAGGGGCCGGGGAGCTGTTTTTT	-	TRBJ2-2	-	TRBV11-2
CASSPTQLNYGYTF	TGCGCCAGCAGCCCAACCCAGCTTAACTATGGCTACACCTTC	-	TRBJ1-2	-	TRBV5-1
CSARVTDYGYTF	TGCAGTGCTAGAGTAACGGACTATGGCTACACCTTC	-	TRBJ1-2	-	TRBV20-1
CASSLDRGIREQYF	TGTGCCAGCAGCCTGGACAGGGGAATCAGGGAGCAGTACTTC	-	TRBJ2-7	TRBD1	TRBV7-8
CASRTPRGGSYEQYF	TGTGCCAGCAGGACTCCCAGGGGCGGTTCCTACGAGCAGTACTTC	-	TRBJ2-7	-	TRBV11-2
CASSIRTGQETQYF	TGTGCCAGCAGCATAAGGACAGGTCAAGAGACCCAGTACTTC	-	TRBJ2-5	TRBD1	TRBV5-8
CSGGGGQETQYF	TGCAGCGGGGGAGGGGGGCAAGAGACCCAGTACTTC	-	TRBJ2-5	-	TRBV29-1
CASSPGLAGRDEQFF	TGTGCCAGCAGCCCCGGACTAGCGGGTCGGGATGAGCAGTTCTTC	-	TRBJ2-1	TRBD2	TRBV6-6
CASSPARQANSPLHF	TGTGCCAGCAGCCCAGCGCGGCAGGCCAATTCACCCCTCCACTTT	once	TRBJ1-6	-	TRBV7-9
CASRWTGLYGYTF	TGTGCCAGCAGGTGGACAGGGCTCTATGGCTACACCTTC	-	TRBJ1-2	TRBD1	TRBV6-2/TRBV6-3
CACYRGELYGYTF	TGTGCCTGCTACAGGGGGGAACTCTATGGCTACACCTTC	-	TRBJ1-2	TRBD1	TRBV2
CASSPSTGYSYEQYF	TGTGCCAGCAGCCCCAGCACCGGCTACTCCTACGAGCAGTACTTC	-	TRBJ2-7	-	TRBV4-2
CASSLTVSGANVLTF	TGTGCCAGCAGCCTGACGGTCTCTGGGGCCAACGTCCTGACTTTC	-	TRBJ2-6	-	TRBV11-2
CASSTKDRGRETQYF	TGTGCCAGCAGTACGAAGGACAGGGGTCGGGAGACCCAGTACTTC	once	TRBJ2-5	TRBD1	TRBV6-5
CASSQQQAGGIPYEQYF	TGTGCCAGCAGCCAACAACAGGCGGGGGGGATCCCCTACGAGCAGTACTTC	-	TRBJ2-7	TRBD2	TRBV4-2
CASSVVDSYEQYF	TGTGCCAGCTCAGTTGTAGACTCCTACGAGCAGTACTTC	-	TRBJ2-7	-	TRBV18
CSVGIAGPYNGQFF	TGCAGCGTTGGAATAGCGGGCCCCTACAATGGGCAGTTCTTC	-	TRBJ2-1	TRBD2	TRBV29-1
CATVTDRDYGYTF	TGTGCCACCGTGACGGACAGGGACTATGGCTACACCTTC	-	TRBJ1-2	TRBD1	TRBV19
CASSFRVNYGYTF	TGTGCCAGCAGTTTTCGGGTAAACTATGGCTACACCTTC	-	TRBJ1-2	-	TRBV12-3/TRBV12-4
CASSREGQGYGYTF	TGCGCCAGCAGCCGGGAGGGACAGGGTTATGGCTACACCTTC	-	TRBJ1-2	TRBD1	TRBV5-1
CASDSGGEESQYF	TGTGCCAGCGATTCCGGGGGGGAAGAGTCCCAGTACTTC	-	TRBJ2-5	-	TRBV21-1
CASSYSTGTEAEAFF	TGTGCCAGCAGTTACTCAACCGGGACAGAGGCTGAAGCTTTCTTT	-	TRBJ1-1	TRBD1	TRBV6-2/TRBV6-3
CSVQTSGLYNEQFF	TGCAGTGTCCAGACTAGCGGACTTTACAATGAGCAGTTCTTC	-	TRBJ2-1	TRBD2	TRBV20-1
CASNRLYEQYF	TGTGCCAGCAATCGTCTCTACGAGCAGTACTTC	-	TRBJ2-7	-	TRBV2
CASSPTATGELFF	TGCGCCAGCAGCCCGACGGCGACCGGGGAGCTGTTTTTT	-	TRBJ2-2	-	TRBV5-1
CASSPGTGSSYEQYF	TGTGCCAGCAGCCCGGGGACAGGGAGCTCCTACGAGCAGTACTTC	few	TRBJ2-7	TRBD1	TRBV13
CSAQLNGDTQYF	TGCAGTGCTCAGCTAAACGGGGATACGCAGTATTTT	-	TRBJ2-3	-	TRBV20-1
CASTAGRGDYGYTF	TGTGCCAGCACTGCGGGGAGGGGGGACTATGGCTACACCTTC	-	TRBJ1-2	-	TRBV28
CSARQSSSGNTIYF	TGCAGTGCTAGGCAGTCCTCCTCTGGAAACACCATATATTTT	-	TRBJ1-3	-	TRBV20-1
CATGDTLRGGIQYF	TGTGCCACCGGGGACACGCTCAGGGGAGGTATTCAGTACTTC	-	TRBJ2-4	-	TRBV7-9
CSAPQGDRAPVLTF	TGCAGTGCTCCCCAGGGGGACAGGGCCCCCGTCCTGACTTTC	-	TRBJ2-6	TRBD1	TRBV20-1
CASSLAGDSYTGELFF	TGTGCCAGCAGCTTAGCAGGGGACTCATACACCGGGGAGCTGTTTTTT	-	TRBJ2-2	-	TRBV7-2
CASGPRDFQETQYF	TGTGCCAGCGGGCCCCGGGACTTCCAAGAGACCCAGTACTTC	-	TRBJ2-5	-	TRBV2
CASSYGLAVNEQFF	TGTGCCAGCAGTTATGGACTAGCGGTTAATGAGCAGTTCTTC	few	TRBJ2-1	TRBD2	TRBV6-5